This note documents a single T cell receptor (beta chain) sequence. The data derive from a study of long-term antiretroviral therapy in people with HIV. Sequencing used immunoSEQ v3.0 at survey level. Libraries were prepared by immunoSEQ multiplex PCR; TCRdb keeps only in-frame clonotypes and omits some of them. This sample carries 30,000 or so clones, roughly 88% of them seen once, and the ten largest clones take under 5%. The V end was cut by 1 base, the J end by 12 bases, with 1 base between. Per germline, CDR1 SNHLY and CDR2 FYNNEI. The CDR3 is 8 residues long. This clonotype was obtained from a man aged 18 to 29 with HIV. The material was unsorted PBMCs, obtained 0.8 years before starting antiretroviral therapy. V is TRBV2 and J is TRBJ2-7; no clear D. The CDR3 nucleotides are TGTGCCAGCAGTGAAGGGTACTTC. Protein sequence: CASSEGYF.